This T cell receptor beta chain was identified during a study of molecular identifiers for immune sequencing clone quantification. The table lists this clonotype with many counts. The authors sorted naive CD8 T cells as CD8+CD4-CCR7+CD45RA+. One entry per CDR3 protein, called by TCRdb with MiXCR from the PCR reads. The table lists more than 550,000 distinct CDR3 sequences, 25% of them singletons. CDR1 WSHSY and CDR2 SAAADI come from the germline V gene. The ends were cut back, 0 bases at V and 2 bases at J, with 11 bases in the middle. CDR3 size: 15 residues. The TCR comes from a human donor in good health. Some libraries in this study had Jurkat cell RNA spiked in. This chain connects TRBV10-2 to TRBJ2-7; D remains ambiguous. Sequenced: naive CD8+ T cells from blood, with Jurkat cell RNA spiked in. Subset reported: FACS-sorted CD8+CD4-CCR7+CD45RA+ naive T cells. The CDR3 loop is CASSESGPQAYEQYF. For the CDR3, the DNA is TGCGCCAGCAGTGAGTCTGGGCCCCAGGCCTACGAGCAGTACTTC.